This T cell receptor (beta chain) stems from a study of cytomegalovirus exposure and HLA in healthy donors. Data came from immunoSEQ multiplex PCR; TCRdb stores just in-frame clones and leaves some out. This table has about 130,000 clones, roughly 89% appearing once. Germline CDR1 reads SGHTA; CDR2 reads FQGNSA. With V trimmed by 4 bases and J by 4 bases, 7 bases remained unmatched. CDR3 size: 14 residues. Input material: PBMCs. The chain links TRBV7-2 to TRBJ2-7; TRBD1 matches at 7 bases. The sequence was collected from a woman aged 18-30 years in good health and CMV-seronegative. The CDR3 DNA is TGTGCCAGCAGCTGGTACAGGGGTACTTACGAGCAGTACTTC. It is translated as CASSWYRGTYEQYF.